What follows are 11 T cell receptor beta chains derived from one specimen sequenced in a study of CD8 T cells in Susac syndrome. Random hexamers primed reverse transcription of roughly 0.45 to 1 ug RNA. One entry per CDR3 protein, called by TCRdb with MiXCR from the immunoSEQ multiplex PCR reads. This sample has about 64,000 distinct CDR3 sequences, with approximately 94% found just once. Input material: CD8+ T cells from PBMCs. These receptors all come from a human donor with multiple sclerosis.

J is TRBJ2-6 and V is TRBV7-3; D gene uncertain. The germline V gene has CDR1 SGHTA and CDR2 FQGTGA. Trimming took off 5 bases at V and 3 bases at J, with 5 bases between the two ends. The CDR3 spans 13 residues. The CDR3 loop is CASSPNGANVLTF. The DNA of the CDR3 is TGTGCCAGCAGCCCTAATGGGGCCAACGTCCTGACTTTC.

The genes are TRBV13 and TRBJ2-7, with 10 bases matching TRBD2. The CDR3 has 20 amino acids. CDR1 and CDR2 (germline): PRHDT, FYEKMQ (reference sequence). The V segment lost 1 base and the J segment 4 bases; nucleotides outside the gene matches: 19. The CDR3: CASSLAPLAGVQGKRYEQYF. Here the CDR3 DNA reads TGTGCCAGCAGCTTAGCCCCCCTAGCGGGAGTACAGGGTAAAAGATACGAGCAGTACTTC. Full variable domain (remainder filled in from reference TRBV13 and TRBJ2-7): AAGVIQSPRHLIKEKRETATLKCYPIPRHDTVYWYQQGPGQDPQFLISFYEKMQSDKGSIPDRFSAQQFSDYHSELNMSSLELGDSALYFCASSLAPLAGVQGKRYEQYFGPGTRLTVT.

The rearrangement uses TRBV29-1 and TRBJ2-7, with 9 bases lining up with TRBD2. With V trimmed by 7 bases and J by 3 bases, 10 bases remained unmatched. CDR1 and CDR2 from the germline V gene are SQVTM and ANQGSEA. The CDR3 runs to 14 residues. The CDR3 reads CSGGLQLAGYEQYF. CDR3 coding DNA: TGCAGCGGCGGCCTCCAACTAGCGGGCTACGAGCAGTACTTC.

V is TRBV5-1 and J is TRBJ2-3; D could derive from TRBD1 or TRBD2 (6 bases each). V was cut by 4 bases and J by 4 bases, with 16 bases left in between. Germline V gene data show CDR1 as SGHRS and CDR2 as YFSETQ. The CDR3 spans 15 residues. The CDR3 DNA sequence: TGCGCCAGCAGCCCGAGGTACAGGGAGGCAGATACGCAGTATTTT. It is translated as CASSPRYREADTQYF.

The V gene is TRBV5-1, the J gene TRBJ2-1; TRBD1 agrees at 7 bases. Trimming at V came to 3 bases and at J to 0 bases, leaving 6 bases not matched to a gene. Per germline, CDR1 SGHRS and CDR2 YFSETQ. CDR3 length: 16 residues. CDR3 in DNA: TGCGCCAGCAGCTCGGGACAGCCAAGCTCCTACAATGAGCAGTTCTTC. Translating it yields CASSSGQPSSYNEQFF. Supplemented by reference TRBV5-1 and TRBJ2-1, the full variable domain reads KAGVTQTPRYLIKTRGQQVTLSCSPISGHRSVSWYQQTPGQGLQFLFEYFSETQRNKGNFPGRFSGRQFSNSRSEMNVSTLELGDSALYLCASSSGQPSSYNEQFFGPGTRLTVL.

The gene calls are TRBV7-9 and TRBJ1-2, with D unresolved. V was shortened by 0 bases and J by 8 bases, with 13 bases between the two germline ends. CDR3 length: 14 residues. Germline V gene sequence: CDR1 SEHNR, CDR2 FQNEAQ (reference sequence). DNA for the CDR3: TGTGCCAGCAGCTTAGCGGGGAACATTTACGGCTACACCTTC. Translating gives CASSLAGNIYGYTF.

The gene calls are TRBV20-1 and TRBJ1-1; D remains ambiguous. CDR1 is DFQATT, CDR2 SNEGSKA, per germline (reference sequence). This CDR3 comprises 13 residues. The V end lost 0 bases, the J end lost 1 base, and 6 bases lay between the germline ends. The CDR3 sequence is CSARDLANTEAFF. CDR3 sequence (DNA): TGCAGTGCTAGAGATTTGGCGAACACTGAAGCTTTCTTT.

The chain recombines TRBV6-5 with TRBJ2-7; tentatively, D is TRBD2 (6 bases). Germline loops: CDR1 MNHEY, CDR2 SVGAGI. V dropped 4 bases and J dropped 4 bases, with 11 bases sitting between them. The CDR3 is 13 residues long. CDR3 sequence: CASSSGRNYEQYF. The CDR3 coding sequence is TGTGCCAGCAGTTCCGGGAGAAATTACGAGCAGTACTTC.

The chain recombines TRBV16 with TRBJ1-1; no reliable D call. Trimming shortened V by 3 bases and J by 7 bases, and 6 bases separated the two germline ends. The CDR3 is 11 amino acids. Germline V gene lookup returns CDR1 KGHSY and CDR2 FQNENV. This CDR3 is CASSQEVEAFF. DNA of the CDR3: TGTGCCAGCAGCCAGGAGGTTGAAGCTTTCTTT.

The sample holds one count of this clonotype. The chain is built from TRBV7-3 and TRBJ2-1; 12 bases align to TRBD2. The CDR3 is 14 amino acids. The V segment lost 5 bases and the J segment 6 bases; nucleotides outside the gene matches: 2. Germline CDR1 reads SGHTA; CDR2 reads FQGTGA. As DNA, the CDR3 is TGTGCCAGCAGCACTAGCGGGGGGCCCAATGAGCAGTTCTTC. Translation gives CASSTSGGPNEQFF.

This chain uses TRBV3-1 with TRBJ2-3, with TRBD1 as a possible D gene (5 bases). The length of the CDR3 is 16 residues. The V end lost 1 base, the J end lost 0 bases, and 11 bases lay between the germline ends. Per germline, CDR1 LGHDT and CDR2 YNNKEL (reference sequence). The CDR3 sequence is CASSQGPQGSTDTQYF. For the CDR3, the DNA is TGTGCCAGCAGCCAAGGCCCCCAGGGCAGCACAGATACGCAGTATTTT.